These 5 T cell receptor beta chains came from one sample sequenced in a study of blood T cell repertoires in COVID-19. Sequencing used immunoSEQ multiplex PCR; TCRdb keeps in-frame clones, though not all of them. The sample has about 280,000 clones, 85% seen once. The sequencing sample was made of peripheral blood. The receptors originated from a man in his fifties or sixties with active or convalescent COVID-19.

The chain uses TRBV5-4 and TRBJ2-3, with 10 bases aligning to TRBD2. Unmatched junction bases numbered 10, after V lost 3 bases and J lost 3 bases. There are 17 residues in the CDR3. Per the germline V gene, CDR1 is SGHNT and CDR2 is YYREEE (reference sequence). The CDR3 sequence: CASSSPVSGRITDTQYF. Written as DNA, the CDR3 is TGTGCCAGCAGCTCCCCGGTTAGCGGGAGGATAACAGATACGCAGTATTTT. Supplemented by reference TRBV5-4 and TRBJ2-3, the full variable domain reads ETGVTQSPTHLIKTRGQQVTLRCSSQSGHNTVSWYQQALGQGPQFIFQYYREEENGRGNFPPRFSGLQFPNYSSELNVNALELDDSALYLCASSSPVSGRITDTQYFGPGTRLTVL.

The V and J genes are TRBV7-9 and TRBJ1-2; the D gene is possibly TRBD1 (5 bases). Germline values: CDR1 SEHNR, CDR2 FQNEAQ (reference sequence). The CDR3 loop spans 17 amino acids. Trimming cost V 3 bases and J 0 bases, with 17 bases left between them. The CDR3 spells CASSFQGPRTTNYGYTF. The CDR3 coding sequence is TGTGCCAGCAGCTTCCAGGGTCCCCGTACAACTAACTATGGCTACACCTTC.

The chain joins TRBV6-5 to TRBJ1-1; 8 bases match TRBD1. The CDR3 extends over 14 amino acids. CDR1 is MNHEY and CDR2 is SVGAGI in the germline V gene. Trimming took 5 bases from V and 4 from J; bases not matched to a gene: 6. The CDR3 sequence is CASSRTTGVTEAFF. The CDR3 DNA reads as TGTGCCAGCAGTCGAACGACAGGGGTCACTGAAGCTTTCTTT.

A single count supports this clone. The genes are TRBV12-3 or TRBV12-4 and TRBJ1-2, with TRBD1 identical over 8 bases. The CDR3 extends over 13 amino acids. With 5 bases clipped from V and 4 bases from J, the junction kept 3 bases outside the gene matches. The DNA for the CDR3 is TGTGCCAGCAGTCGGGACAGGTTCTATGGCTACACCTTC. This encodes CASSRDRFYGYTF.

The rearrangement joins TRBV18 to TRBJ1-2, with TRBD1 matching 7 bases. V dropped 4 bases and J dropped 4; count of bases not matched to a gene: 6. The CDR3 totals 14 residues. Germline CDR1 and CDR2: KGHSH and LQKENI. The CDR3 DNA reads TGTGCCAGCTCACAAAACCGGGACAGCTATGGCTACACCTTC. It translates to CASSQNRDSYGYTF. The whole variable domain, filled in from reference TRBV18 and TRBJ1-2, reads NAGVMQNPRHLVRRRGQEARLRCSPMKGHSHVYWYRQLPEEGLKFMVYLQKENIIDESGMPKERFSAEFPKEGPSILRIQQVVRGDSAAYFCASSQNRDSYGYTFGSGTRLTVV.